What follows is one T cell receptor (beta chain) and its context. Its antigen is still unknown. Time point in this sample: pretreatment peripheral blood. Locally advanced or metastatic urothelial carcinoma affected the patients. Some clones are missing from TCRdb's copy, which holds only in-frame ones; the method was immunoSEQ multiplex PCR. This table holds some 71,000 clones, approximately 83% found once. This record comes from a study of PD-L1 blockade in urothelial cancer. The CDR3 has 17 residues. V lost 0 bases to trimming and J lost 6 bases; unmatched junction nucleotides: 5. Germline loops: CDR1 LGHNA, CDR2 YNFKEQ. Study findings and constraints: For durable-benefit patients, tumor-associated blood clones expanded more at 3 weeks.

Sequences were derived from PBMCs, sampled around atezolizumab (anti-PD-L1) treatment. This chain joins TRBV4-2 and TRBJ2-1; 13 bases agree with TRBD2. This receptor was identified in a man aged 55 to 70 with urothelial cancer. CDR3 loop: CASSQDGGLAGINEQFF. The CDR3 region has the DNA TGTGCCAGCAGCCAAGATGGGGGACTAGCGGGGATCAATGAGCAGTTCTTC.